These 20 T cell receptor beta chains were all obtained from the same sample, sequenced in a study of blood T cells in healthy people across ages. A second 7 to 11 cycle PCR used barcoded and J-beta primers. TCRdb reprocessed the 5' RACE reads via MiXCR and lists one record per CDR3 protein. The data hold 1.5 million to 2 million distinct CDR3 sequences, with roughly 49% observed a single time. The material sequenced was blood. Receptors were obtained from a woman between 40 and 55 years old in good health.

The genes are TRBV4-2 and TRBJ2-1, with 7 bases aligning to TRBD2. V lost 0 bases to trimming and J lost 3 bases; unmatched junction nucleotides: 2. The CDR3 runs 15 residues. CDR1 and CDR2 (germline): LGHNA, YNFKEQ. As DNA, the CDR3 is TGTGCCAGCAGCCAAGATCGGACTAGCTACAATGAGCAGTTCTTC. Amino acids: CASSQDRTSYNEQFF.

V usage is TRBV6-5 and J usage is TRBJ1-1; D gene unclear. This CDR3 spans 13 amino acids. The V and J ends lost 6 bases and 4 bases respectively, with 12 bases between them. Germline V CDR1 and CDR2: MNHEY, SVGAGI. Written as DNA, the CDR3 is TGTGCCAGCAGCTTTGGTTACGTCACTGAAGCTTTCTTT. Translated, it gives CASSFGYVTEAFF.

The chain carries TRBV12-3 or TRBV12-4 and TRBJ2-3; no reliable D call. V dropped 3 bases and J dropped 2 bases, with 12 bases sitting between them. The CDR3 runs to 15 residues. The CDR3 nucleotides read TGTGCCAGCAGTTTGCTAGGGCCTCTCACAGATACGCAGTATTTT. Translating gives CASSLLGPLTDTQYF.

This clonotype has a handful of counts. The V call is TRBV5-1, the J call TRBJ2-1, with 12 bases lining up with TRBD2. The CDR3 loop spans 14 amino acids. V gave up 4 bases and J gave up 8 bases; unmatched junction bases: 4. Per germline, CDR1 SGHRS and CDR2 YFSETQ. Here the CDR3 reads CASSRTSGDYEQFF. For the CDR3, the DNA is TGCGCCAGCAGCCGGACTAGCGGGGATTATGAGCAGTTCTTC. Full variable domain (rest looked up from reference TRBV5-1 and TRBJ2-1): KAGVTQTPRYLIKTRGQQVTLSCSPISGHRSVSWYQQTPGQGLQFLFEYFSETQRNKGNFPGRFSGRQFSNSRSEMNVSTLELGDSALYLCASSRTSGDYEQFFGPGTRLTVL.

This sequence joins TRBV5-4 and TRBJ2-1; the D is unclear. The J call is uncertain, as TRBJ2-7 better fits the DNA end. CDR3 length: 14 amino acids. CDR1 SGHNT and CDR2 YYREEE come from the germline V gene (reference sequence). DNA of the CDR3: TGTGCCAGCAGTCCTCGTCTAGTCAACAATGAGCAGTACTTC. Encoded protein: CASSPRLVNNEQYF.

The V gene is TRBV4-2, the J gene TRBJ2-3; 15 positions match TRBD2. CDR1 and CDR2 (germline): LGHNA, YNFKEQ. V shed 7 bases and J 4 bases; nucleotides not matched to a gene: 6. This CDR3 region has 16 residues. CDR3 residues: CASTPGLAGGADTQYF. CDR3 DNA sequence: TGTGCCAGCACACCGGGACTAGCGGGGGGCGCAGATACGCAGTATTTT.

The sample holds a few counts of this clonotype. CDR3 nucleotide sequence: TGCAGCGTTGTGTTCCCCAGGGGGCTTTCGGATGAGCAGTTCTTC. The encoded protein is CSVVFPRGLSDEQFF. The chain combines TRBV29-1 with TRBJ2-1; 8 bases are shared with TRBD1. Germline values: CDR1 SQVTM, CDR2 ANQGSEA. V was pared by 4 bases and J by 8 bases, with 13 bases of the junction left unmatched. CDR3 length equals 15 residues.

This clonotype was seen a handful of times. The chain has TRBV28 and TRBJ2-3; TRBD2 matches at 13 bases. Germline CDR1 is MDHEN and CDR2 is SYDVKM. With 4 bases clipped from V and 2 bases from J, the junction kept 9 bases outside the gene matches. There are 18 residues in the CDR3. The CDR3 region has the DNA TGTGCCAGCAGTTCCTTCGGACTAGCGGGGGTGCTCACAGATACGCAGTATTTT. Translation: CASSSFGLAGVLTDTQYF.

This chain joins TRBV28 and TRBJ2-5, with 9 bases matching TRBD1. CDR3 size: 14 residues. Trimming cost V 4 bases and J 3 bases; bases outside gene matches: 3. The germline V gene encodes CDR1 MDHEN and CDR2 SYDVKM. CDR3 protein: CASSSRQGEETQYF. The CDR3 DNA follows: TGTGCCAGCAGTTCCCGACAGGGGGAAGAGACCCAGTACTTC.

Notes on this clonotype: A much larger clone is a single base away; this may be a read error. The rearrangement links TRBV20-1 to TRBJ2-7, with D possibly TRBD2 on 6 matching bases. Germline CDR1 DFQATT, CDR2 SNEGSKA (reference sequence). Trimming pared 4 bases from V and 7 bases from J, leaving 20 bases between. This CDR3 region has 14 residues. The CDR3 sequence is CSAIFIGTHNEQYF. The CDR3, as DNA: TGCAGTGCTATATTTATCGGGACTCACAATGAGCAGTACTTC.

The genes are TRBV6-6 and TRBJ1-5, with D possibly being TRBD1 (5 bases). The V end lost 6 bases, the J end lost 0 bases, and 15 bases lay between the germline ends. The CDR3 consists of 16 residues. Germline loops: CDR1 MNHNY, CDR2 SVGAGI (reference sequence). CDR3 residues: CASRVGAEYSNQPQHF. CDR3 in DNA: TGTGCCAGCAGAGTAGGGGCCGAATATAGCAATCAGCCCCAGCATTTT.

This clonotype has only a few counts. V gene TRBV27 combines with J gene TRBJ2-7, with a possible D match to TRBD1 (6 bases). Germline assignment: CDR1 MNHEY and CDR2 SMNVEV (reference sequence). V dropped 8 bases and J dropped 3 bases, with 11 bases sitting between them. The length of the CDR3 is 12 residues. DNA of the CDR3: TGTGCCAGCGGACAGAAAATCTACGAGCAGTACTTC. It translates to CASGQKIYEQYF.

The chain is built from TRBV6-2 or TRBV6-3 and TRBJ2-4; D is uncertain. The CDR3 has 15 amino acids. V lost 5 bases and J 0 bases, leaving 11 bases between the germline ends. Germline values: CDR1 MNHEY, CDR2 SVGEGT. In nucleotides, the CDR3 is TGTGCCAGCAGTCTCTACCTTGTAGCCAAAAACATTCAGTACTTC. Translating gives CASSLYLVAKNIQYF.

The V and J genes are TRBV4-3 and TRBJ2-2, with D hard to call. V lost 4 bases, J lost 3 bases, and 9 bases lay in between. This CDR3 comprises 14 residues. Germline CDR1 and CDR2: LGHNA and YSLEER. The CDR3 nucleotides read TGCGCCAGCAGCCGGAGCTCCCACACCGGGGAGCTGTTTTTT. Amino acid sequence: CASSRSSHTGELFF.

V is TRBV6-5 and J is TRBJ1-1, with a weak D call TRBD1 (6 bases). The V gene lost 8 bases and the J gene lost 5 bases, with 15 bases spanning the gap. The CDR3 sequence is 13 residues long. Germline lookup yields CDR1 MNHEY and CDR2 SVGAGI. As DNA, the CDR3 is TGTGCCAGCGCACAGGGCCAGGGGACTGAAGCTTTCTTT. Translation gives CASAQGQGTEAFF.

This sequence joins TRBV3-1 and TRBJ2-5, with a tentative D call TRBD2 (6 bases). V was cut by 0 bases and J by 2 bases, with 13 bases left in between. In germline, CDR1 is LGHDT, CDR2 YNNKEL (reference sequence). The CDR3 is made up of 16 amino acids. The DNA of the CDR3 is TGTGCCAGCAGCCAAGATAGCTTGACTAGTCAAGAGACCCAGTACTTC. Translated: CASSQDSLTSQETQYF.

This clonotype was counted only a few times. CDR3 residues: CASTRGWGYTF. The CDR3, as DNA: TGTGCCAGCACCAGGGGATGGGGCTACACCTTC. The rearrangement links TRBV6-1 to TRBJ1-2, with D tentatively TRBD1 (6 bases). The CDR3 is 11 residues long. The germline V gene encodes CDR1 MNHNS and CDR2 SASEGT. V was pared by 7 bases and J by 8 bases, with 11 bases between.

The J gene is TRBJ1-6, the V gene TRBV6-5, with 9 bases that match TRBD1. The trim removed 7 bases at V and 9 bases at J, leaving 10 bases unmatched. The CDR3 is 15 residues long. Per germline, CDR1 MNHEY and CDR2 SVGAGI. CDR3 amino acids: CASTRETGGSSPLHF. The CDR3 DNA is TGTGCCAGCACCCGAGAAACAGGGGGCTCTTCACCCCTCCACTTT.

V is TRBV4-3 and J is TRBJ2-4, with D perhaps being TRBD1 or TRBD2 (5 bases each). V was clipped by 4 bases and J by 6 bases, with 10 bases between them. Germline CDR1 is LGHNA and CDR2 is YSLEER. The CDR3 spans 13 residues. CDR3 in amino acids: CASSRGDGNIQYF. CDR3 DNA sequence: TGCGCCAGCAGCCGAGGGGACGGAAACATTCAGTACTTC.

The rearrangement links TRBV27 to TRBJ2-3; TRBD1 is a possible D gene (6 bases). With 5 bases removed from V and 2 bases from J, the gap between germline ends came to 14 bases. Germline values: CDR1 MNHEY, CDR2 SMNVEV (reference sequence). The CDR3 consists of 15 residues. In nucleotides, the CDR3 is TGTGCCAGCAGTACCGGGACACATAACACAGATACGCAGTATTTT. It yields the protein CASSTGTHNTDTQYF.